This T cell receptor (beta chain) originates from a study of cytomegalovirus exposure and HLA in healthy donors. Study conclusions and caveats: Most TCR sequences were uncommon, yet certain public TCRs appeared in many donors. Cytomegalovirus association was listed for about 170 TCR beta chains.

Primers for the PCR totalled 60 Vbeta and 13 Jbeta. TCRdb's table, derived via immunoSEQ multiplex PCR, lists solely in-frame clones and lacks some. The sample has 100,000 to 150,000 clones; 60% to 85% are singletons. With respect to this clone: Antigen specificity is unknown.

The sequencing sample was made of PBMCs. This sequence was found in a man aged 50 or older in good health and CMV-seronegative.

CDR3 in DNA: TGTGCCAGCAGTCCTGAGTTAGCCAAAAACATTCAGTACTTC. Encoded protein: CASSPELAKNIQYF. The chain recombines TRBV7-9 with TRBJ2-4; no clear D. In germline, CDR1 is SEHNR, CDR2 FQNEAQ (reference sequence). The CDR3 is 14 amino acids. Trimming stripped 6 bases from V and 0 bases from J, with 9 bases between. Full variable domain (rest looked up from reference TRBV7-9 and TRBJ2-4): DTGVSQNPRHKITKRGQNVTFRCDPISEHNRLYWYRQTLGQGPEFLTYFQNEAQLEKSRLLSDRFSAERPKGSFSTLEIQRTEQGDSAMYLCASSPELAKNIQYFGAGTRLSVL.